Each of the 32 T cell receptor beta chains below was sequenced from the same sample in a study of cytomegalovirus exposure and HLA in healthy donors. This table comes from immunoSEQ multiplex PCR, and its TCRdb copy is limited to in-frame clones, with some not included. The sample records some 170,000 clones, around four fifths being singletons. Specimen: PBMCs. The receptors were sampled from a man aged 25 to 45 in good health and CMV-seropositive.

This clone was detected only once. The rearrangement uses TRBV7-6 and TRBJ2-1; 9 positions agree with TRBD1. The V and J ends lost 5 bases and 9 bases, in that order; junction bases with no gene match: 11. The V gene's germline CDR1 is SGHVS and CDR2 FNYEAQ. This CDR3 is 15 amino acids long. The CDR3 sequence: CASSPRTGAFSEQFF. CDR3 DNA: TGTGCCAGCAGCCCGAGGACAGGGGCCTTCAGTGAGCAGTTCTTC.

This clone was seen only once. The J gene is TRBJ1-1, the V gene TRBV12-5; 8 positions agree with TRBD1. CDR1 is LGHNT, CDR2 FRNRAP, per germline. The V segment lost 6 bases and the J segment 0 bases; nucleotides outside the gene matches: 9. This CDR3 comprises 16 residues. The CDR3 spells CASGPGQGIMNTEAFF. The CDR3 DNA is TGTGCTAGTGGACCCGGACAGGGAATCATGAACACTGAAGCTTTCTTT.

This chain uses TRBV19 with TRBJ2-7; D not certain. This CDR3 contains 14 residues. Trimming took off 1 base at V and 2 bases at J, with 9 bases between the two ends. Germline CDR1 LNHDA, CDR2 SQIVND (reference sequence). For the CDR3, the DNA is TGTGCCAGTAGTATAGGAACGAGGACCTACGAGCAGTACTTC. Translating gives CASSIGTRTYEQYF.

The chain couples TRBV5-1 to TRBJ1-2; no reliable D call. Per the germline V gene, CDR1 is SGHRS and CDR2 is YFSETQ. The CDR3 is 14 amino acids. V lost 1 base to trimming and J lost 6 bases, with 13 bases between them. CDR3 sequence: CASSLMRGSDGYTF. Written as DNA, the CDR3 is TGCGCCAGCAGCTTGATGCGAGGCAGCGATGGCTACACCTTC. Combining the CDR3 with reference TRBV5-1 and TRBJ1-2 gives the whole variable domain KAGVTQTPRYLIKTRGQQVTLSCSPISGHRSVSWYQQTPGQGLQFLFEYFSETQRNKGNFPGRFSGRQFSNSRSEMNVSTLELGDSALYLCASSLMRGSDGYTFGSGTRLTVV.

This clone was picked up a small number of times. V usage is TRBV4-3 and J usage is TRBJ1-2; 8 bases map to TRBD1. This CDR3 region has 15 residues. Germline V lookup: CDR1 LGHNA, CDR2 YSLEER. With V trimmed by 1 base and J by 7 bases, 8 bases remained unmatched. The CDR3 bases are TGCGCCAGCAGCCAAGGTTGGACAGGGCGTTCTGGCTACACCTTC. It encodes CASSQGWTGRSGYTF.

This rearrangement joins TRBV9 to TRBJ1-1; D not resolved. Per the germline V gene, CDR1 is SGDLS and CDR2 is YYNGEE. V was shortened by 4 bases and J by 4 bases, with 14 bases between the two germline ends. This CDR3 has 14 amino acids. In nucleotides, the CDR3 is TGTGCCAGCAGCCCCGCGGGTGGGGTCACTGAAGCTTTCTTT. Protein: CASSPAGGVTEAFF.

This chain links TRBV27 with TRBJ2-3; 7 nucleotides line up with TRBD2. The CDR3 has 18 amino acids. The V gene's germline CDR1 is MNHEY and CDR2 SMNVEV (reference sequence). J lost 0 bases, V lost 9 bases, and 18 bases had no gene match. The CDR3 nucleotides read TGTGCCAGGCCACCCAATACGGGATCCGGGAGGAGCACAGATACGCAGTATTTT. Translated: CARPPNTGSGRSTDTQYF.

This chain uses TRBV6-5 with TRBJ1-3; 7 bases match TRBD1. Germline V gene lookup returns CDR1 MNHEY and CDR2 SVGAGI. The CDR3 loop spans 15 amino acids. The ends lost 0 bases at V and 2 bases at J; junction bases unmatched: 1. This CDR3 is CASSYSTGPGNTIYF. The CDR3 DNA reads as TGTGCCAGCAGTTACTCGACAGGGCCTGGAAACACCATATATTTT.

This chain joins TRBV5-1 and TRBJ1-2, with 7 bases that match TRBD1. The CDR3 covers 18 residues. J lost 4 bases, V lost 3 bases, and 18 bases had no gene match. CDR1 and CDR2 (germline): SGHRS, YFSETQ. The CDR3 DNA follows: TGCGCCAGCAGCTCTCACCGGGACAGTGACTTTCCCCGCTATGGCTACACCTTC. Its translation is CASSSHRDSDFPRYGYTF.

The chain employs TRBV7-9 and TRBJ1-2; 7 nucleotides line up with TRBD1. V was pared by 4 bases and J by 4 bases, with 9 bases of the junction left unmatched. Germline values: CDR1 SEHNR, CDR2 FQNEAQ (reference sequence). This CDR3 is 15 amino acids long. CDR3 DNA sequence: TGTGCCAGCAGCTCGGGACAGTCTTTATCCTATGGCTACACCTTC. Protein sequence: CASSSGQSLSYGYTF.

The chain couples TRBV4-2 to TRBJ1-1, with D uncertain. Germline V gives CDR1 LGHNA, CDR2 YNFKEQ. This CDR3 is built from 12 residues. Trimming shortened V by 3 bases and J by 7 bases, and 9 bases separated the two germline ends. The CDR3 coding sequence is TGTGCCAGCAGCCAGCCGAGGGTTGAAGCTTTCTTT. This translates into CASSQPRVEAFF.

The chain has TRBV10-3 and TRBJ2-7; 9 bases map to TRBD1. The CDR3 totals 16 residues. The germline V gene encodes CDR1 ENHRY and CDR2 SYGVKD. J lost 4 bases, V lost 0 bases, and 7 bases had no gene match. The CDR3 nucleotides are TGTGCCATCAGTGAGTCATGGACAGGGGCATCATACGAGCAGTACTTC. Translating gives CAISESWTGASYEQYF.

The chain employs TRBV5-1 and TRBJ2-2, with 9 bases that match TRBD1. CDR1 and CDR2 from the germline V gene are SGHRS and YFSETQ. V trimming: 4 bases; J trimming: 4 bases; junction bases outside the gene matches: 8. The CDR3 is 16 residues long. The CDR3 DNA reads as TGCGCCAGCAGCCATCTGGACAGGGGACCCACCGGGGAGCTGTTTTTT. Its protein is CASSHLDRGPTGELFF.

The V gene is TRBV27, the J gene TRBJ1-1; TRBD1 aligns across 7 bases. This CDR3 contains 15 residues. Germline V gene lookup returns CDR1 MNHEY and CDR2 SMNVEV (reference sequence). The junction had 11 bases not matched to a gene; V was cut back by 4 bases and J by 6 bases. Here the CDR3 DNA reads TGTGCCAGCAGTTCGACAGGGACGTATAAGGCTGAAGCTTTCTTT. Amino acids: CASSSTGTYKAEAFF.

The chain recombines TRBV6-1 with TRBJ1-2; D not resolved. Germline V gene data show CDR1 as MNHNS and CDR2 as SASEGT. The V end lost 0 bases, the J end lost 3 bases, and 14 bases lay between the germline ends. The CDR3 is 16 residues long. The CDR3 DNA is TGTGCCAGCAGTGAAGCACACGGGGAGCGAGACTATGGCTACACCTTC. Protein sequence: CASSEAHGERDYGYTF.

This clone came up many times. V gene TRBV7-9 combines with J gene TRBJ1-2; TRBD1 matches 9 bases. V was pared by 4 bases and J by 6 bases, with 9 bases of the junction left unmatched. The CDR3 sequence is 15 residues long. From germline, CDR1 is SEHNR and CDR2 FQNEAQ (reference sequence). The CDR3 protein is CASSSQARTGDGYTF. The CDR3 DNA reads as TGTGCCAGCAGCTCCCAAGCACGGACAGGGGATGGCTACACCTTC.

This rearrangement joins TRBV11-2 to TRBJ2-3; D may be TRBD1 (5 bases). CDR3 length equals 14 residues. The V end was cut by 7 bases, the J end by 2 bases, with 13 bases between. Germline CDR1 and CDR2: SGHAT and FQNNGV. The CDR3 nucleotides read TGTGCCAGCATGATACAGGCCAACACAGATACGCAGTATTTT. The encoded protein is CASMIQANTDTQYF.

The rearrangement joins TRBV18 to TRBJ1-1; TRBD1 is a possible D gene (6 bases). CDR1 is KGHSH and CDR2 is LQKENI in the germline V gene. V was shortened by 4 bases and J by 1 base, with 10 bases between the two germline ends. CDR3 length: 14 amino acids. DNA for the CDR3: TGTGCCAGCTCACTTAGGACAGAGAACACTGAAGCTTTCTTT. Translation gives CASSLRTENTEAFF.

The chain carries TRBV6-5 and TRBJ2-5; 8 bases are shared with TRBD1. There are 15 residues in the CDR3. The germline gives CDR1 MNHEY, CDR2 SVGAGI. V gave up 7 bases and J gave up 2 bases; unmatched junction bases: 9. The CDR3 sequence: CASTRDRLRQETQYF. Here the CDR3 DNA reads TGTGCCAGCACCCGGGACAGGCTAAGACAAGAGACCCAGTACTTC.

The chain employs TRBV2 and TRBJ2-5, with 10 bases identical to TRBD2. Germline assignment: CDR1 SNHLY and CDR2 FYNNEI. The CDR3 loop spans 15 amino acids. With 8 bases clipped from V and 10 bases from J, the junction kept 16 bases outside the gene matches. CDR3 bases: TGTGCCAGCCTCTCTAGCGGGGGCCTCCGGGGAGGCCAGTACTTC. Its translation: CASLSSGGLRGGQYF.

This clone appeared a few times. J is TRBJ1-2 and V is TRBV4-2; the D is unclear. Per germline, CDR1 LGHNA and CDR2 YNFKEQ. Trimming pared 0 bases from V and 7 bases from J, leaving 9 bases between. The CDR3 is 13 residues long. The CDR3 DNA follows: TGTGCCAGCAGCCAAGATTCCCTGAGTGGCTACACCTTC. It specifies CASSQDSLSGYTF.

The rearrangement links TRBV6-1 to TRBJ2-1; a possible D gene is TRBD1 (6 bases). V lost 8 bases to trimming and J lost 8 bases, with 19 bases between them. This CDR3 spans 14 amino acids. CDR1 is MNHNS, CDR2 SASEGT, per germline. CDR3: CASVTGFPSDEQFF. For the CDR3, the DNA is TGTGCCAGCGTGACAGGTTTTCCTTCCGATGAGCAGTTCTTC.

This chain joins TRBV4-3 and TRBJ2-7; D is uncertain. The CDR3 consists of 15 residues. Trimming left V 0 bases short and J 0 bases short, with 9 bases between. The germline V gene has CDR1 LGHNA and CDR2 YSLEER. The CDR3 region has the DNA TGCGCCAGCAGCCAAGACCGTTCCTACTCCTACGAGCAGTACTTC. Encoded protein: CASSQDRSYSYEQYF.

The chain carries TRBV9 and TRBJ2-3, with TRBD1 matching over 7 bases. V lost 3 bases, J lost 4 bases, and 8 bases stayed unmatched. Germline CDR1 is SGDLS and CDR2 is YYNGEE. The CDR3 loop spans 15 amino acids. This CDR3 is CASSGSRGRADTQYF. CDR3 bases: TGTGCCAGCAGCGGTTCGAGGGGGCGCGCAGATACGCAGTATTTT.

CDR3 sequence (DNA): TGTGCCAGCTCACCCCGACAGATATCGAACACCGGGGAGCTGTTTTTT. This translates into CASSPRQISNTGELFF. The rearrangement joins TRBV18 to TRBJ2-2, with D possibly being TRBD1 (5 bases). This CDR3 is built from 16 residues. From germline, CDR1 is KGHSH and CDR2 LQKENI. Trimming took 3 bases from V and 0 from J, leaving 11 bases between them.

This chain joins TRBV9 and TRBJ1-2; D ambiguous. Trimming stripped 3 bases from V and 4 bases from J, with 13 bases between. Germline CDR1 SGDLS, CDR2 YYNGEE. The CDR3 is made up of 14 amino acids. DNA for the CDR3: TGTGCCAGCAGCGCGCCGGGAGGCGCCTATGGCTACACCTTC. Protein: CASSAPGGAYGYTF.

This chain connects TRBV10-1 to TRBJ2-5; TRBD2 matches at 9 bases. The germline gives CDR1 WNHNN, CDR2 SYGVQD (reference sequence). V gave up 6 bases and J gave up 2 bases; unmatched junction bases: 7. The CDR3 sequence is 15 residues long. The CDR3 DNA reads as TGCGCCAGCAGGGCTGGACTAGCGTCTCAAGAGACCCAGTACTTC. Translation gives CASRAGLASQETQYF.

This chain connects TRBV5-4 to TRBJ2-7; D is ambiguous. The CDR3 spans 13 residues. The V gene lost 0 bases and the J gene lost 7 bases, with 11 bases spanning the gap. The germline V gene encodes CDR1 SGHNT and CDR2 YYREEE (reference sequence). CDR3 residues: CASSLEPGEEQYF. Written as DNA, the CDR3 is TGTGCCAGCAGCTTGGAACCGGGTGAAGAGCAGTACTTC.

The rearrangement uses TRBV6-5 and TRBJ2-1; 8 bases are shared with TRBD2. This CDR3 comprises 16 residues. V lost 2 bases and J lost 3; bases outside the gene matches: 6. Germline CDR1 is MNHEY and CDR2 is SVGAGI. CDR3 residues: CASSYNSGGYYNEQFF. CDR3 sequence (DNA): TGTGCCAGCAGTTACAACAGCGGGGGCTACTACAATGAGCAGTTCTTC.

The genes are TRBV2 and TRBJ1-5; TRBD1 aligns across 8 bases. Trimming removed 2 bases from V and 5 bases from J; junction bases left unmatched: 8. Germline CDR1 reads SNHLY; CDR2 reads FYNNEI. This CDR3 spans 16 amino acids. The CDR3 nucleotides are TGTGCCAGCAGTGAATCCGGGACAGGCCTTTATCAGCCCCAGCATTTT. It is translated as CASSESGTGLYQPQHF.

The chain recombines TRBV7-8 with TRBJ2-7; D not certain. Trimming cost V 3 bases and J 10 bases, with 10 bases left between them. CDR1 and CDR2 (germline): SGHVS, FQNEAQ. This CDR3 has 11 residues. The CDR3 coding sequence is TGTGCCAGCAGCTTTCTTGGCGGTCAGTACTTC. This sequence encodes CASSFLGGQYF.

The chain's CDR3 is CASSTRQGGETQYF. The DNA of the CDR3 is TGTGCCAGTAGTACGCGACAGGGCGGCGAGACCCAGTACTTC. The chain employs TRBV19 and TRBJ2-5, with 7 bases identical to TRBD1. This CDR3 comprises 14 residues. V lost 4 bases to trimming and J lost 5 bases; unmatched junction nucleotides: 7. Per the germline V gene, CDR1 is LNHDA and CDR2 is SQIVND (reference sequence).